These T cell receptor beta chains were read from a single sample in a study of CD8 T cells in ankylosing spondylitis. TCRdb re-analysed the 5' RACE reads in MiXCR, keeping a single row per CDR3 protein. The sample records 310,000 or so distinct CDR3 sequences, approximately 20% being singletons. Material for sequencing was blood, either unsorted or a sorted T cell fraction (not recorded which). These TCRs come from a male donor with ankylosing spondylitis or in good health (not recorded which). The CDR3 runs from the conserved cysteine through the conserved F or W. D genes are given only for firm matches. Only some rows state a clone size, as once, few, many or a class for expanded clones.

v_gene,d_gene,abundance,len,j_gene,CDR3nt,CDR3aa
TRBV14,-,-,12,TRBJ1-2,TGTGCCAGCAGCCAAGAGCAACATGGCTACACCTTC,CASSQEQHGYTF
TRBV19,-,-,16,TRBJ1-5,TGTGCCAGTAGTCTTCCGACAGGCTATAGCAATCAGCCCCAGCATTTT,CASSLPTGYSNQPQHF
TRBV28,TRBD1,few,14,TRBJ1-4,TGTGCCAGCACCCCAGGGACAGGTATTGAAAAACTGTTTTTT,CASTPGTGIEKLFF
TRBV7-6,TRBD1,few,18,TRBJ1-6,TGTGCCAGCAGCTTGGAACCGGGACAGAGCTCCTATAATTCACCCCTCCACTTT,CASSLEPGQSSYNSPLHF
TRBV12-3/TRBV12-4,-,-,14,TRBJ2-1,TGTGCCAGCACCTTGGGGGGAAGGGGTAATGAGCAGTTCTTC,CASTLGGRGNEQFF
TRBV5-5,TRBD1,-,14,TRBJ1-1,TGTGCCAGCAGCCAGACAGGGATGAACACTGAAGCTTTCTTT,CASSQTGMNTEAFF
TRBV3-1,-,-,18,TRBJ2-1,TGTGCCACCTGTCAAAGTAAGGGGGGGGCATTAACCTACAATGAGCAGTTCTTC,CATCQSKGGALTYNEQFF
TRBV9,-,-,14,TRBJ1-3,TGTGCCAGCAGCGCCAGGGTGGACGGAAACACCATATATTTT,CASSARVDGNTIYF
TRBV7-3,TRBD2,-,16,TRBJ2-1,TGTGCCAGCAGCTTAAACGGGGGGAGCTCCTACAATGAGCAGTTCTTC,CASSLNGGSSYNEQFF
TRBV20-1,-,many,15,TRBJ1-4,TGCAGTGCTAGAGATCCGGCGGCAACTAATGAAAAACTGTTTTTT,CSARDPAATNEKLFF
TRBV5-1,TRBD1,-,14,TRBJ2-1,TGCGCCAGCAGCCATCAGAGACAGGGTAATGAGCAGTTCTTC,CASSHQRQGNEQFF
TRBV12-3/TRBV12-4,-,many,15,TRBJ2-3,TGTGCCAGCAGTTTAGCGGGGGGGCTGACAGATACGCAGTATTTT,CASSLAGGLTDTQYF
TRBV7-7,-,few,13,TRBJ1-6,TGTGCTAGCAGCTTAGATCAGAATTCACCCCTCCACTTT,CASSLDQNSPLHF
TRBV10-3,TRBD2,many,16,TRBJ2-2,TGTGCCATCAGTGTAGGGGCTAGCGGAAACACCGGGGAGCTGTTTTTT,CAISVGASGNTGELFF
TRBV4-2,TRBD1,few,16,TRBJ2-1,TGTGCCAGCAGGCCGACAGGGTTTGAGCGGTTAAATGAGCAGTTCTTC,CASRPTGFERLNEQFF
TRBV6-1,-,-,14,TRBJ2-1,TGTGCCAGCGCACAGGGACGCTCCTACAATGAGCAGTTCTTC,CASAQGRSYNEQFF
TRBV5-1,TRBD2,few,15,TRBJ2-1,TGCGCCAGCAGCTTAGGCGGGAGGGCCGTGGATGAGCAGTTCTTC,CASSLGGRAVDEQFF
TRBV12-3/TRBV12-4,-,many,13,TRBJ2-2,TGTGCCAGCAGTCCCCGAGGGGCCGGGGAGCTGTTTTTT,CASSPRGAGELFF
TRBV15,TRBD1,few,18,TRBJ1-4,TGTGCCACCAGCAGAGATAAGGGACAGATAGGAGCTAATGAAAAACTGTTTTTT,CATSRDKGQIGANEKLFF
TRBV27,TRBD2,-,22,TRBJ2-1,TGTGCCAGCAGTTTTCGGCTAGCGGGAGGGACCTGGCAACCAAGCTCCTACAATGAGCAGTTCTTC,CASSFRLAGGTWQPSSYNEQFF
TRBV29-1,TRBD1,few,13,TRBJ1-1,TGCAGCGTTGACGGCAGGGGGATGAAGGAAGCTTTCTTT,CSVDGRGMKEAFF
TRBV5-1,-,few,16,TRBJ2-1,TGCGCCAGCAGCCCAGTCAGCGGGCCCCCCTACAATGAGCAGTTCTTC,CASSPVSGPPYNEQFF
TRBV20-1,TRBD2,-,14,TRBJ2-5,TGCAGTGCTAAAGAGGGACTAGCGTGGGAGACCCAGTACTTC,CSAKEGLAWETQYF
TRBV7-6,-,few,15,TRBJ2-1,TGTGCCAGCAGCTCCGACACGATCTCCTACAATGAGCAGTTCTTC,CASSSDTISYNEQFF
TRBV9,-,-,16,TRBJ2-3,TGTGCCAGCAGCGTAGCGGGGGAACTTACCACAGATACGCAGTATTTT,CASSVAGELTTDTQYF
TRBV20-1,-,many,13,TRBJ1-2,TGCAGTGCTAGGTTACAGGGAGACTATGGCTACACCTTC,CSARLQGDYGYTF
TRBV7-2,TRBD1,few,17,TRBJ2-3,TGTGCCAGCAGCTTAGCGGCCGGGACAGGGAGCACAGATACGCAGTATTTT,CASSLAAGTGSTDTQYF
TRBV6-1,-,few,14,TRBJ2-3,TGTGCCAGCACCCCAGCCCAAGTCACAGATACGCAGTATTTT,CASTPAQVTDTQYF
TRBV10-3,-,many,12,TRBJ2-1,TGTGCCATCAGCGTCGGGACGGGTGAGCAGTTCTTC,CAISVGTGEQFF
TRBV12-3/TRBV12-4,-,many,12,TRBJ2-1,TGTGCCAGCAGTATCGTCGGGAATGAGCAGTTCTTC,CASSIVGNEQFF
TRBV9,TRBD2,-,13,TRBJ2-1,TGTGCCAGCAGCGTAACTAGCGGCTATGAGCAGTTCTTC,CASSVTSGYEQFF
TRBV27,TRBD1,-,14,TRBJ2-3,TGTGCCAGCAAGGGGACAGCCCCCCCAGATACGCAGTATTTT,CASKGTAPPDTQYF
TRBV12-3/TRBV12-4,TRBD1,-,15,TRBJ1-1,TGTGCCAGCAGTAAGGCCGGGACAGAGAACACTGAAGCTTTCTTT,CASSKAGTENTEAFF